These 19 T cell receptor beta chains originate from one sample sequenced in a study of blood T cell repertoires in COVID-19. Method: immunoSEQ multiplex PCR; TCRdb's copy keeps in-frame clones and lacks some. The sample holds more than 150,000 clones; approximately 90% are singletons and the top ten take 0.85% to 0.95%. The sequenced sample consisted of peripheral blood. All receptors come from a woman aged 18-29 years who had recovered from COVID-19.

This clone was recorded once. V gene TRBV4-1 combines with J gene TRBJ2-2, with 12 positions matching TRBD1. The CDR3 sequence is 18 residues long. Germline CDR1 MGHRA, CDR2 YSYEKL. The J segment lost 1 base and the V segment lost 4 bases, leaving 7 bases of the junction unmatched. CDR3 loop: CASSPGGTGGRNTGELFF. In DNA, the CDR3 is TGCGCCAGCAGCCCTGGAGGGACAGGGGGCCGGAACACCGGGGAGCTGTTTTTT.

The gene calls are TRBV5-5 and TRBJ1-2, with D hard to call. This CDR3 is built from 15 residues. Germline loops: CDR1 SGHKS, CDR2 YYEKEE (reference sequence). Trimming cost V 4 bases and J 7 bases, with 20 bases left between them. The CDR3: CASSPVQASRGGYTF. The CDR3 DNA is TGTGCCAGCAGCCCAGTTCAGGCATCTCGGGGTGGCTACACCTTC.

The CDR3, as DNA: TGTGCCAGCAGTGACTCTCTTGATTCACCCCTCCACTTT. Its translation is CASSDSLDSPLHF. The J gene is TRBJ1-6, the V gene TRBV6-4; D not certain. The CDR3 has 13 amino acids. Germline CDR1 MRHNA, CDR2 SNTAGT. Deletions cut 0 bases from V and 8 bases from J, with 5 bases between.

The rearrangement uses TRBV15 and TRBJ2-5, with a weak D call TRBD1 (5 bases). Germline CDR1 LNHNV, CDR2 YYDKDF (reference sequence). The CDR3 contains 13 residues. V dropped 9 bases and J dropped 4 bases, with 15 bases sitting between them. The chain's CDR3 is CATRPRAGETQYF. The CDR3 region has the DNA TGTGCCACTCGGCCCAGGGCTGGAGAGACCCAGTACTTC.

V is TRBV7-2 and J is TRBJ2-3; D might be TRBD2 (5 bases). Trimming removed 6 bases at V and 2 bases at J, with 15 bases between. Per germline, CDR1 SGHTA and CDR2 FQGNSA. The CDR3 covers 15 residues. CDR3 nucleotides: TGTGCCAGCAGTGGACTTTCTACCTACACAGATACGCAGTATTTT. Translation: CASSGLSTYTDTQYF.

This clone was counted only a few times. This chain links TRBV6-5 with TRBJ1-1, with D tentatively TRBD1 (6 bases). V was pared by 6 bases and J by 5 bases, with 13 bases between. Germline CDR1 and CDR2: MNHEY and SVGAGI. This CDR3 spans 13 amino acids. CDR3 amino acids: CASSSLRGTEAFF. The DNA of the CDR3 is TGTGCCAGCAGCTCCCTCAGGGGAACTGAAGCTTTCTTT.

This clone was recorded a few times. The chain has TRBV2 and TRBJ1-5, with D possibly TRBD1 on 5 matching bases. Between the trimmed V and J ends, which lost 7 bases and 0 bases, there was a span of 13 bases. In germline, CDR1 is SNHLY, CDR2 FYNNEI. The CDR3 spans 15 residues. In nucleotides, the CDR3 is TGTGCCAGCAAATTAGGGGCCGGTAGCAATCAGCCCCAGCATTTT. Amino acids: CASKLGAGSNQPQHF.

There are a few counts of this clone. The junction does not match germline at one end; this may be a read error. This rearrangement joins TRBV5-4 to TRBJ1-3; TRBD1 might be the D (5 bases). The CDR3 sequence is 12 residues long. Germline V gene data show CDR1 as SGHNT and CDR2 as YYREEE (reference sequence). The CDR3 coding sequence is TGCGCGACAGTGAGCTCTGGAAACACCATATATTTT. This codes for CATVSSGNTIYF.

The J gene is TRBJ2-1, the V gene TRBV7-9, with 9 bases fitting TRBD2. The CDR3 sequence is 16 residues long. Germline V gene lookup returns CDR1 SEHNR and CDR2 FQNEAQ (reference sequence). Trimming at V came to 8 bases and at J to 0 bases, leaving 8 bases not matched to a gene. CDR3 sequence (DNA): TGTGCCAGCCTTTTAGCGGGGGCGAGCTCCTACAATGAGCAGTTCTTC. It translates to CASLLAGASSYNEQFF.

The chain uses TRBV4-3 and TRBJ2-3, with 7 positions matching TRBD1. Germline loops: CDR1 LGHNA, CDR2 YSLEER. CDR3 length equals 16 residues. V lost 0 bases and J lost 2; bases outside the gene matches: 5. The CDR3 sequence: CASSQDGGQNTDTQYF. The CDR3 DNA reads TGCGCCAGCAGCCAAGATGGGGGACAGAACACAGATACGCAGTATTTT.

This chain's CDR3 is CASSLGGALTNEKLFF. The CDR3 DNA is TGTGCCAGCAGCTTGGGAGGGGCTCTAACTAATGAAAAACTGTTTTTT. V and J are TRBV7-2 and TRBJ1-4; weak D call: TRBD1 (5 bases). The germline V and J ends were trimmed by 3 bases and 1 base, with 12 bases remaining between them. CDR1 and CDR2 from the germline V gene are SGHTA and FQGNSA. The CDR3 spans 16 residues.

V gene TRBV5-6 combines with J gene TRBJ1-5, with 9 nucleotides matching TRBD1. The CDR3 contains 15 residues. V was clipped by 2 bases and J by 6 bases; unmatched bases: 6. CDR1 and CDR2 (germline): SGHDT, YYEEEE. CDR3 amino acids: CASSFRDRVGQPQHF. CDR3 DNA: TGTGCCAGCAGCTTCCGGGACAGGGTTGGTCAGCCCCAGCATTTT. Together with reference TRBV5-6 and TRBJ1-5, the CDR3 gives the full variable domain: DAGVTQSPTHLIKTRGQQVTLRCSPKSGHDTVSWYQQALGQGPQFIFQYYEEEERQRGNFPDRFSGHQFPNYSSELNVNALLLGDSALYLCASSFRDRVGQPQHFGDGTRLSIL.

The chain employs TRBV7-2 and TRBJ1-1, with D tentatively TRBD1 (6 bases). The CDR3 sequence is 14 residues long. V gave up 5 bases and J gave up 4 bases, with 14 bases separating them. The V gene's germline CDR1 is SGHTA and CDR2 FQGNSA. The CDR3, as DNA: TGTGCCAGCAGCGTCACTCCAGGGGTCACTGAAGCTTTCTTT. It is translated as CASSVTPGVTEAFF.

The rearrangement joins TRBV28 to TRBJ1-3, with D unresolved. The germline CDR1 and CDR2 sequences are MDHEN and SYDVKM. The CDR3 spans 12 residues. V lost 5 bases and J 3 bases, leaving 5 bases between the germline ends. CDR3 in amino acids: CASSPFGNTIYF. Written as DNA, the CDR3 is TGTGCCAGCAGTCCTTTTGGAAACACCATATATTTT.

This sequence joins TRBV4-3 and TRBJ2-1; the D gene is possibly TRBD2 (5 bases). The CDR3 is 16 residues long. From germline, CDR1 is LGHNA and CDR2 YSLEER. V was cut by 4 bases and J by 3 bases, with 16 bases left in between. The CDR3 loop reads CASSPSYSAIYNEQFF. In DNA form, the CDR3 reads TGCGCCAGCAGCCCATCCTATAGCGCCATCTACAATGAGCAGTTCTTC.

The chain employs TRBV15 and TRBJ2-6; D might be TRBD1 (6 bases). Trimming took 0 bases from V and 4 from J, leaving 16 bases between them. Germline V gives CDR1 LNHNV, CDR2 YYDKDF (reference sequence). This CDR3 is 18 amino acids long. The CDR3 nucleotides are TGTGCCACCAGCAGAGATAGGTTGGGGGCGGTCGGGGCCAACGTCCTGACTTTC. Amino acid sequence: CATSRDRLGAVGANVLTF.

This rearrangement joins TRBV24-1 to TRBJ1-3; D might be TRBD1 (6 bases). Trimming left V 5 bases short and J 1 base short, with 11 bases between. The length of the CDR3 is 15 residues. Germline assignment: CDR1 KGHDR and CDR2 SFDVKD. The CDR3 here is CATSGGGESGNTIYF. In DNA form, the CDR3 reads TGTGCCACCAGTGGGGGGGGCGAGTCTGGAAACACCATATATTTT.

The V call is TRBV19, the J call TRBJ2-2, with no clear D. Germline lookup yields CDR1 LNHDA and CDR2 SQIVND (reference sequence). This CDR3 contains 12 residues. Trimming took 9 bases from V and 3 from J, leaving 8 bases between them. CDR3 in amino acids: CASRQDTGELFF. In DNA, the CDR3 is TGTGCCAGCCGGCAGGACACCGGGGAGCTGTTTTTT.

The CDR3 region has the DNA TGTGCCAGCTCACCGACAGGGAACGAGCAGTACGTC. It encodes CASSPTGNEQYV. V gene TRBV18 combines with J gene TRBJ2-7; 7 bases match TRBD1. This CDR3 spans 12 amino acids. V gave up 3 bases and J gave up 5 bases; unmatched junction bases: 1. CDR1 is KGHSH and CDR2 is LQKENI in the germline V gene.